Below are 3 T cell receptor beta chains sequenced from a single sample in a study of shared clonotypes between healthy human individuals. The repertoire was sequenced with immunoSEQ multiplex PCR; TCRdb's copy has only in-frame clones and lacks some. The data show roughly 1,600,000 clones, approximately 98.5% seen once. The material sequenced was naive CD4+ T cells sorted from blood. Subset reported: CD45RA+ positively selected. The receptors were sampled from a man between 25 and 39 years old in good health.

The chain carries TRBV18 and TRBJ2-1, with 10 bases aligning to TRBD2. J was trimmed by 3 bases and V by 4 bases; bases with no gene match: 9. This CDR3 is built from 17 residues. Per the germline V gene, CDR1 is KGHSH and CDR2 is LQKENI. DNA of the CDR3: TGTGCCAGCTCACAAAGGTCTAGCGGGAGTAACTACAATGAGCAGTTCTTC. This codes for CASSQRSSGSNYNEQFF. Based on the CDR3 plus reference TRBV18 and TRBJ2-1, the full variable domain is NAGVMQNPRHLVRRRGQEARLRCSPMKGHSHVYWYRQLPEEGLKFMVYLQKENIIDESGMPKERFSAEFPKEGPSILRIQQVVRGDSAAYFCASSQRSSGSNYNEQFFGPGTRLTVL.

The gene calls are TRBV5-6 and TRBJ1-1; tentatively, D is TRBD1 (5 bases). V was shortened by 1 base and J by 7 bases, with 11 bases between the two germline ends. The CDR3 contains 13 residues. Germline V gene lookup returns CDR1 SGHDT and CDR2 YYEEEE. This chain's CDR3 is CASSLRRGHEAFF. For the CDR3, the DNA is TGTGCCAGCAGCTTGCGTAGGGGCCATGAAGCTTTCTTT.

The chain links TRBV4-1 to TRBJ2-2; D gene unclear. Germline V gene lookup returns CDR1 MGHRA and CDR2 YSYEKL. V dropped 0 bases and J dropped 4 bases, with 6 bases sitting between them. The CDR3 covers 14 residues. CDR3 DNA sequence: TGCGCCAGCAGCCAAGAAAGGGTCACCGGGGAGCTGTTTTTT. Its protein product is CASSQERVTGELFF.